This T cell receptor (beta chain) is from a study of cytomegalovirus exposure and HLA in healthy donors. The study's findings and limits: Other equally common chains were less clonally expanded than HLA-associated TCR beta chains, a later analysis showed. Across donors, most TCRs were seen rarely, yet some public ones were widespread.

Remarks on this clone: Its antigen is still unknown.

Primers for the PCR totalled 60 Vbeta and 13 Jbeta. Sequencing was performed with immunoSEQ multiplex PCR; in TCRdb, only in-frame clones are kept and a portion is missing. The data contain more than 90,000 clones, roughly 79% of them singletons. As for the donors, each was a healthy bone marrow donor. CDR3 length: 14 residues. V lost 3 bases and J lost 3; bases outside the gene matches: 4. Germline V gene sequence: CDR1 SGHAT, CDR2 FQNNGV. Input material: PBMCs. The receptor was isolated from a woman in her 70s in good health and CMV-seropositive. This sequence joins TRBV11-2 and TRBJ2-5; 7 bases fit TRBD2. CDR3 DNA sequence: TGTGCCAGCAGCTTGGGAGCGGGAAAAGAGACCCAGTACTTC. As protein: CASSLGAGKETQYF.